Following are 26 T cell receptor beta chains from one sample sequenced in a study of T cell clonality in common variable immunodeficiency. Assay used: immunoSEQ multiplex PCR; TCRdb lists only in-frame clones, some missing. The sample is made up of 30,000 to 40,000 clones, none counted only once. Source material: peripheral blood mononuclear cells. These receptors came from a person between 18 and 75 years old in good health.

This clone has at least ten counts. This CDR3 is CAWSQVTFYEQYF. The CDR3 bases that were read are TGTGCCTGGAGTCAGGTGACCTTCTACGAG. The V and J genes are TRBV30 and TRBJ2-7; D not resolved. The observed sequence ends 3 residues before the CDR3 terminus, with the missing tail filled in from the germline J gene. There are 13 residues in the CDR3. The germline V gene has CDR1 GTSNPN and CDR2 SVGIG (reference sequence). The germline V and J ends were trimmed by 2 bases and 3 bases, with 11 bases remaining between them.

Remarks on this clone: The missing CDR3 end, 3 residues past where the read stops, is filled in from the germline J gene. The chain employs TRBV2 and TRBJ2-2, with 8 positions matching TRBD1. CDR1 and CDR2 from the germline V gene are SNHLY and FYNNEI. The CDR3 loop spans 15 amino acids. The sequenced CDR3 bases are TGTGCCAGCAGGAGCAGGACAGGGCTCAATGAAAAG. Its protein is CASRSRTGLNEK. The full CDR3 protein reads CASRSRTGLNEKLFF.

At least ten counts were recorded for this clone. Coverage ceases 3 residues before the CDR3 finishes, and the germline J gene fills in the end. The chain combines TRBV5-1 with TRBJ2-7, with 7 bases that match TRBD1. Germline lookup yields CDR1 SGHRS and CDR2 YFSETQ. J was trimmed by 0 bases and V by 0 bases; bases with no gene match: 3. The CDR3 contains 15 residues. CDR3 protein: CASSLEAGGSYEQYF. The covered CDR3 bases are TGCGCCAGCAGCTTGGAGGCAGGGGGCTCCTACGAG.

The sample holds many counts of this clone. The sequenced fragment ends 3 residues before the CDR3 boundary, so the rest is inferred from the germline J gene. The V gene is TRBV7-6, the J gene TRBJ1-6; no firm D call. The CDR3 is 14 amino acids. Germline V gene sequence: CDR1 SGHVS, CDR2 FNYEAQ. Trimming stripped 5 bases from V and 0 bases from J, with 5 bases between. The sequenced part of the CDR3 DNA is TGTGCCAGCAGCCTAACCTCCTATAATTCACCC. The encoded protein is CASSLTSYNSP. The complete CDR3 sequence is CASSLTSYNSPLHF.

The sample holds many counts of this clone. The read terminates 3 residues before the CDR3 end, so the remaining end is supplied by the germline J gene. The chain has TRBV4-1 and TRBJ2-1, with TRBD2 matching 11 bases. Germline V gene data show CDR1 as MGHRA and CDR2 as YSYEKL. V lost 0 bases, J lost 7 bases, and 8 bases stayed unmatched. This CDR3 spans 17 amino acids. The CDR3 loop is CASSQEGSSGGANEQFF. The CDR3 bases that were read are TGCGCCAGCAGCCAAGAAGGGAGTAGCGGGGGGGCAAATGAG.

This clone has at least ten counts. The CDR3 loop is CASSPQEREKTQYF. Partial CDR3 DNA: TGTGCCAGCAGCCCCCAGGAGCGGGAAAAGACC. The V call is TRBV6-2 or TRBV6-3, the J call TRBJ2-5; 7 bases are a match to TRBD2. The missing CDR3 end, 3 residues past where the read stops, is filled in from the germline J gene. V lost 6 bases, J lost 6 bases, and 10 bases stayed unmatched. Germline CDR1 is MNHEY and CDR2 is SVGEGT. The CDR3 has 14 residues.

This clone showed up many times. The read falls 3 residues short of the CDR3 end, and the missing part is taken from the germline J gene. The chain couples TRBV6-1 to TRBJ2-7; weak D call: TRBD1 (6 bases). V was clipped by 3 bases and J by 6 bases, with 9 bases between them. The CDR3 length is 12 residues. Germline V CDR1 and CDR2: MNHNS, SASEGT. The CDR3 sequence: CASSDFRGEQYF. The CDR3 DNA, read in part, is TGTGCCAGCAGTGATTTCAGGGGCGAG.

This clone was counted many times. The read terminates 3 residues ahead of where the CDR3 ends, so the germline J gene completes it. This chain links TRBV12-3 or TRBV12-4 with TRBJ1-6; D ambiguous. CDR3 length: 16 residues. The V and J ends lost 7 bases and 2 bases respectively, with 15 bases between them. The CDR3 loop reads CASTSAGFAYNSPLHF. Incomplete CDR3 DNA: TGTGCCAGCACCTCCGCGGGGTTCGCCTATAATTCACCC.

This clone came up many times. The CDR3 goes on 3 residues after the read ends, and that part is filled in from the germline J gene. V and J are TRBV5-6 and TRBJ2-5; a possible D gene is TRBD1 (5 bases). CDR3 length: 14 residues. V gave up 1 base and J gave up 1 base, with 8 bases separating them. CDR1 SGHDT and CDR2 YYEEEE come from the germline V gene. Partial CDR3 DNA: TGTGCCAGCAGCTTGACCCAGGGCCAAGAGACC. Its translation is CASSLTQGQET. The complete CDR3 protein is CASSLTQGQETQYF.

This clone appeared many times. With the read ending 3 residues before the CDR3 end, the germline J gene is used to fill in that end. The rearrangement links TRBV12-3 or TRBV12-4 to TRBJ2-3; perhaps D is TRBD1 or TRBD2 (6 bases each). The V end lost 4 bases, the J end lost 0 bases, and 17 bases lay between the germline ends. There are 17 residues in the CDR3. The CDR3 DNA, read in part, is TGTGCCAGCAGTTGGAGGGGGACCACTATGAGCACAGATACG. It yields the protein CASSWRGTTMSTDT. The entire CDR3 protein is CASSWRGTTMSTDTQYF.

This clone showed up many times. The CDR3 extends 3 residues past the end of the read, so its final part is completed from the germline J gene. The chain joins TRBV27 to TRBJ2-7, with TRBD2 as a possible D gene (5 bases). Trimming removed 2 bases at V and 1 base at J, with 9 bases between. The CDR3 extends over 14 amino acids. Germline V gene lookup returns CDR1 MNHEY and CDR2 SMNVEV (reference sequence). CDR3 bases read: TGTGCCAGCAGTTTAGAGGGCTCATCCTACGAG. Protein product: CASSLEGSSYE. The full-length CDR3 reads as CASSLEGSSYEQYF.

This clone has a count of ten or more. Read sequence stops 3 residues before the CDR3 end, and the germline J gene provides the missing end. V usage is TRBV9 and J usage is TRBJ2-3; 7 bases are a match to TRBD1. Germline V lookup: CDR1 SGDLS, CDR2 YYNGEE. V trimming: 4 bases; J trimming: 4 bases; junction bases outside the gene matches: 12. CDR3 length: 16 residues. The part of the CDR3 DNA that was read is TGTGCCAGCAGCCCCTCGGGACAGTCCGGCGCAGATACG. It yields the protein CASSPSGQSGADT. In full, the CDR3 is CASSPSGQSGADTQYF.

This clone was found a few times. The read comes to an end 3 residues before the CDR3 does, leaving the germline J gene to fill in the end. The chain combines TRBV2 with TRBJ2-3; TRBD2 is a possible D gene (6 bases). The germline gives CDR1 SNHLY, CDR2 FYNNEI. This CDR3 region has 15 residues. This chain's CDR3 is CASKREAGDGETQYF. The part of the CDR3 DNA that was read is TGTGCCAGCAAAAGGGAGGCGGGTGATGGGGAGACG.

At least ten counts were recorded for this clone. The read halts 3 residues ahead of the CDR3 end, with the missing end drawn from the germline J gene. This chain links TRBV5-1 with TRBJ2-3; TRBD1 agrees at 7 bases. J was trimmed by 4 bases and V by 1 base; bases with no gene match: 12. CDR1 SGHRS and CDR2 YFSETQ come from the germline V gene. The CDR3 loop spans 17 amino acids. CDR3 DNA (partial): TGCGCCAGCAGCTTGTGGACTTCCGGGACAGTATCAGATACG. It translates to CASSLWTSGTVSDT. The entire CDR3 protein reads CASSLWTSGTVSDTQYF.

Ten or more counts support this clone. The part of the CDR3 DNA that was read is TGTGCCAGCTCACCCCTATCGGGACAAAGCGAG. It is translated as CASSPLSGQSE. The CDR3 in its entirety is CASSPLSGQSEQYF. The chain joins TRBV18 to TRBJ2-7, with D maybe TRBD1 (6 bases). The CDR3 end is not reached by the read, which stops 3 residues before it; the germline J gene fills it in. Trimming took 3 bases from V and 6 from J, leaving 15 bases between them. This CDR3 contains 14 residues. Germline assignment: CDR1 KGHSH and CDR2 LQKENI.

The sample holds many counts of this clone. The CDR3 is cut off 3 residues early in the read; its end comes from the germline J gene. The chain joins TRBV20-1 to TRBJ2-3, with D maybe TRBD2 (6 bases). Trimming left V 2 bases short and J 4 bases short, with 10 bases between. The CDR3 loop spans 13 amino acids. Germline V CDR1 and CDR2: DFQATT, SNEGSKA (reference sequence). CDR3 amino acids: CSARTSFADTQYF. The sequenced part of the CDR3 DNA is TGCAGTGCTAGAACTAGCTTCGCAGATACG.

As for this clone: Read data end 3 residues before the CDR3 end; the end is taken from the germline J gene. V is TRBV30 and J is TRBJ1-2; no firm D call. This CDR3 has 15 residues. Germline V CDR1 and CDR2: GTSNPN, SVGIG (reference sequence). The CDR3 spells CAWSVDSGSARDYTF. The covered CDR3 bases are TGTGCCTGGAGTGTTGATAGCGGGAGTGCGAGGGAC.

This clone came up many times. The read ends 3 residues shy of where the CDR3 ends; the end is completed using the germline J gene. The chain combines TRBV20-1 with TRBJ1-5, with 7 nucleotides matching TRBD1. After removal of 5 bases from V and 2 bases from J, the junction contained 0 bases not matched to a gene. CDR1 DFQATT and CDR2 SNEGSKA come from the germline V gene (reference sequence). The CDR3 has 12 amino acids. The sequenced CDR3 bases are TGCAGTGCTGGGACAGGCAATCAGCCC. Amino acids: CSAGTGNQP. The whole CDR3 sequence reads CSAGTGNQPQHF.

Ten or more counts support this clone. The missing CDR3 end, 3 residues past where the read stops, is filled in from the germline J gene. The V gene is TRBV10-1, the J gene TRBJ2-3; 7 bases map to TRBD1. The CDR3 totals 14 residues. Trimming cost V 8 bases and J 3 bases; bases outside gene matches: 8. Germline assignment: CDR1 WNHNN and CDR2 SYGVQD (reference sequence). The sequenced CDR3 bases are TGCGCCAGCTCCCCAGGACAGGCAACAGATACG. It translates to CASSPGQATDT. The whole CDR3 protein reads CASSPGQATDTQYF.

This clone ranks as medium-sized (0.01 to 0.1%). The read ends 3 residues before the CDR3 terminus; that terminus is restored from the germline J gene. The chain recombines TRBV4-2 with TRBJ2-1, with 9 nucleotides matching TRBD2. The length of the CDR3 is 20 residues. The J segment lost 2 bases and the V segment lost 3 bases, leaving 17 bases of the junction unmatched. CDR1 LGHNA and CDR2 YNFKEQ come from the germline V gene. The CDR3 loop reads CASSQRGGLALGTTYNEQFF. CDR3 DNA, as far as it was read: TGTGCCAGCAGCCAGAGGGGGGGACTAGCACTCGGAACCACCTACAATGAG.

This clone showed up many times. The read stops 3 residues short of the end of the CDR3; the missing end is completed from the germline J gene. The V and J genes are TRBV5-1 and TRBJ2-2; TRBD2 agrees at 13 bases. The CDR3 loop spans 17 amino acids. The V gene's germline CDR1 is SGHRS and CDR2 YFSETQ. With V trimmed by 7 bases and J by 3 bases, 9 bases remained unmatched. The CDR3 region is CASRYRGLAGHTGELFF. The DNA read from the CDR3 is TGCGCCAGCCGTTACAGGGGACTAGCGGGACACACCGGGGAG.

This clone was seen ten or more times. The read comes to an end 3 residues before the CDR3 does, leaving the germline J gene to fill in the end. V and J are TRBV2 and TRBJ2-5; a possible D gene is TRBD1 (5 bases). The germline V gene has CDR1 SNHLY and CDR2 FYNNEI. The CDR3 runs 11 residues. V lost 7 bases to trimming and J lost 3 bases, with 6 bases between them. CDR3: CASKGEETQYF. The CDR3 bases that were read are TGTGCCAGCAAAGGGGAAGAGACC.

This clone was recorded at least ten times. The CDR3 loop reads CASTTGGTSYNEQFF. CDR3 bases read: TGTGCCAGCACCACTGGGGGGACTAGCTACAATGAG. This rearrangement joins TRBV2 to TRBJ2-1; 8 bases align to TRBD2. The read terminates 3 residues before the CDR3 end, so the remaining end is supplied by the germline J gene. V was pared by 7 bases and J by 3 bases, with 8 bases of the junction left unmatched. Germline loops: CDR1 SNHLY, CDR2 FYNNEI. CDR3 length equals 15 residues.

There are many counts of this clone. The CDR3 goes on 3 residues after the read ends, and that part is filled in from the germline J gene. The rearrangement uses TRBV7-9 and TRBJ1-1; D unresolved. The CDR3 sequence is 15 residues long. Trimming shortened V by 7 bases and J by 3 bases, and 18 bases separated the two germline ends. Germline lookup yields CDR1 SEHNR and CDR2 FQNEAQ (reference sequence). CDR3 DNA, as far as it was read: TGTGCCAGCATCCCCCCTAGCGGCGGGTACACTGAA. Its protein is CASIPPSGGYTE. In full, the CDR3 reads CASIPPSGGYTEAFF.

This clone has a count of ten or more. The read ends 3 residues before the CDR3 terminus; that terminus is restored from the germline J gene. Different DNA sequences within this sample yield the same CDR3. V and J are TRBV20-1 and TRBJ1-1; a possible D gene is TRBD1 (6 bases). This CDR3 region has 16 residues. Trimming removed 6 bases from V and 1 base from J, with 21 bases in between. Germline CDR1 reads DFQATT; CDR2 reads SNEGSKA (reference sequence). CDR3: CSASTVRGGSNTEAFF. CDR3 DNA (partial): TGCAGTGCGTCCACCGTCCGGGGGGGCTCGAACACTGAA.

This clone was recorded at least ten times. Germline is not matched at one junction end, which may reflect a read error. The sequence runs out 3 residues before the end of the CDR3; the remainder is reconstructed from the germline J gene. The J gene is TRBJ2-3, the V gene TRBV4-2; TRBD1 aligns across 7 bases. The V gene's germline CDR1 is LGHNA and CDR2 YNFKEQ. The CDR3 runs to 14 residues. CDR3 bases read: TGCGCCAGCAGCCAAGGACAGGACACAGATACG. This codes for CASSQGQDTDT. The full CDR3 protein reads CASSQGQDTDTQYF.